These T cell receptor beta chains were read from a single sample in a study of blood T cell repertoires in COVID-19. This table comes from immunoSEQ multiplex PCR, and its TCRdb copy is limited to in-frame clones, with some not included. The sample has 35,000 to 45,000 clones, around 90% seen once; the top ten hold 2.5% to 3%. The source material was peripheral blood. All receptors come from a man between 50 and 59 years old with active COVID-19. Each CDR3 is given with its conserved first and last residue. Fields, in order: clone size, J gene, V gene, D gene, CDR3 protein, CDR3 DNA. A D gene is named only where the DNA matches it firmly. Some rows have no size entry. The others give once, few or many, or a class for an expanded clone.

once	TRBJ1-1	TRBV6-5	.	CALRGAEIMNTEAFF	TGTGCCCTCAGGGGAGCAGAGATTATGAACACTGAAGCTTTCTTT
.	TRBJ2-3	TRBV7-8	.	CASSLRAGTDTQYF	TGTGCCAGCAGCTTACGGGCGGGGACGGATACGCAGTATTTT
.	TRBJ1-2	TRBV5-1	.	CASSVGGDHGYTF	TGCGCCAGCAGCGTCGGGGGGGACCATGGCTACACCTTC
.	TRBJ1-5	TRBV19	.	CASLGQGRNQPQHF	TGTGCCAGCCTTGGGCAGGGTCGGAATCAGCCCCAGCATTTT
.	TRBJ1-3	TRBV5-4	TRBD1	CASSARQGVNGNTIYF	TGTGCCAGCAGCGCCCGACAGGGGGTCAACGGAAACACCATATATTTT
few	TRBJ2-2	TRBV4-1	.	CASRRAEGANTGELFF	TGCGCCAGCAGACGTGCCGAGGGGGCGAACACCGGGGAGCTGTTTTTT
.	TRBJ2-7	TRBV3-1/TRBV3-2	.	CASSQDIRGHEQYF	TGTGCCAGCAGCCAAGATATCAGGGGCCACGAGCAGTACTTC
.	TRBJ1-5	TRBV6-2/TRBV6-3	TRBD1	CASSPRVRGTVNQPQHF	TGTGCCAGCAGTCCCCGGGTTCGTGGGACAGTCAATCAGCCCCAGCATTTT
.	TRBJ2-3	TRBV5-4	.	CASSLVGRAADTQYF	TGTGCCAGCAGCTTGGTGGGCAGGGCGGCAGATACGCAGTATTTT
.	TRBJ1-1	TRBV4-3	TRBD1	CASSTGVLNTEAFF	TGCGCCAGCAGCACAGGGGTTTTGAACACTGAAGCTTTCTTT
.	TRBJ2-2	TRBV10-1	TRBD2	CASSSGGATGELFF	TGCGCCAGCAGTAGCGGGGGGGCCACCGGGGAGCTGTTTTTT
.	TRBJ1-4	TRBV12-2	.	CASRPALASRATNEKLFF	TGTGCAAGTCGCCCCGCGCTTGCATCCCGGGCAACTAATGAAAAACTGTTTTTT
.	TRBJ1-5	TRBV2	.	CASSMEGAGQPQHF	TGTGCCAGCAGTATGGAAGGGGCGGGACAGCCCCAGCATTTT
.	TRBJ1-2	TRBV2	TRBD1	CASRQGWISTF	TGTGCCAGTCGACAGGGTTGGATTTCCACCTTC
.	TRBJ1-4	TRBV7-9	.	CASSSQRGANEKLFF	TGTGCCAGCAGCTCCCAACGGGGGGCTAATGAAAAACTGTTTTTT
.	TRBJ1-4	TRBV28	.	CASSSGKPNEKLFF	TGTGCCAGCAGTTCGGGTAAACCTAATGAAAAACTGTTTTTT
.	TRBJ1-3	TRBV5-1	.	CASLFNFRTNRTIYF	TGCGCCAGCCTATTTAACTTTCGGACTAACCGGACCATATATTTT
.	TRBJ2-3	TRBV28	.	CASGASFYTQYF	TGTGCCAGCGGTGCTAGCTTCTATACGCAGTATTTT
.	TRBJ2-7	TRBV7-2	.	CASRLDFSSYEQYF	TGTGCCAGCAGGTTGGACTTTAGCTCCTACGAGCAGTACTTC
.	TRBJ2-2	TRBV11-1	TRBD1	CASSEQGELGELFF	TGTGCCAGCAGCGAACAGGGGGAATTAGGGGAGCTGTTTTTT
.	TRBJ1-1	TRBV11-2	.	CASSRQQNTEAFF	TGTGCCAGCTCGAGACAGCAGAACACTGAAGCTTTCTTT
.	TRBJ1-1	TRBV29-1	.	CSVGTPYTEAFF	TGCAGCGTTGGTACACCGTACACTGAAGCTTTCTTT
.	TRBJ1-6	TRBV15	.	CATSRPKGQSLHF	TGTGCCACCAGCAGACCTAAAGGACAGAGCCTCCACTTT
.	TRBJ2-7	TRBV19	TRBD1	CASRVYTGTGGFEQYF	TGTGCCAGTAGAGTTTACACCGGGACAGGGGGCTTTGAGCAGTACTTC
few	TRBJ1-4	TRBV24-1	TRBD1	CATSVTQGASEKLFF	TGTGCCACCAGTGTAACACAGGGGGCGAGTGAAAAACTGTTTTTT
.	TRBJ1-2	TRBV9	TRBD1	CASSVDPTGGWYGYTF	TGTGCCAGCAGCGTAGACCCGACAGGGGGCTGGTATGGCTACACCTTC
.	TRBJ1-1	TRBV18	.	CASSPQGGTTEAFF	TGTGCCAGCTCACCACAAGGCGGTACCACTGAAGCTTTCTTT
.	TRBJ1-1	TRBV5-5	.	CASSFLTGFSEAFF	TGTGCCAGCAGTTTCCTTACAGGTTTCTCTGAAGCTTTCTTT
.	TRBJ1-1	TRBV5-1	.	CASTKGAEAFF	TGCGCCAGCACCAAGGGGGCTGAAGCTTTCTTT
.	TRBJ2-5	TRBV4-1	.	CASSRVLVQETQYF	TGCGCCAGCAGCCGAGTACTAGTACAAGAGACCCAGTACTTC
few	TRBJ2-2	TRBV5-1	TRBD1	CASSLVVRGPGELFF	TGCGCCAGCAGCTTGGTTGTCAGGGGGCCCGGGGAGCTGTTTTTT
.	TRBJ1-1	TRBV19	.	CASSVPFRVEAFF	TGTGCCAGTAGTGTCCCTTTCAGGGTTGAAGCTTTCTTT
few	TRBJ2-1	TRBV3-1/TRBV3-2	TRBD2	CASSPRTSGGQHEQFF	TGTGCCAGCAGCCCTCGGACTAGCGGGGGCCAACATGAGCAGTTCTTC
.	TRBJ1-2	TRBV19	.	CASSLSSGGSYGYTF	TGTGCCAGTAGTCTCTCATCGGGAGGGAGCTATGGCTACACCTTC
.	TRBJ1-5	TRBV6-6	.	CASRRQNSNQPQHF	TGTGCCAGCAGAAGACAGAATAGCAATCAGCCCCAGCATTTT
.	TRBJ1-2	TRBV14	TRBD1	CASSQNVRGAGYTF	TGTGCCAGCAGCCAAAATGTCAGGGGGGCTGGCTACACCTTC
few	TRBJ1-2	TRBV4-3	.	CASSQEASAFGYTF	TGCGCCAGCAGCCAAGAGGCCAGTGCCTTCGGCTACACCTTC
.	TRBJ2-7	TRBV19	TRBD1	CASSIGTGLSYEQYF	TGTGCCAGTAGTATTGGGACAGGACTTTCCTACGAGCAGTACTTC
.	TRBJ1-6	TRBV15	.	CATSRQNNSPLHF	TGTGCCACCAGCAGACAGAATAATTCACCCCTCCACTTT
once	TRBJ2-7	TRBV5-1	.	CASSLAGSDSYEQYF	TGCGCCAGCAGCTTGGCTGGCTCCGATTCTTACGAGCAGTACTTC
.	TRBJ2-5	TRBV19	TRBD1	CASSRTGGRETQYF	TGTGCCAGTAGTAGGACAGGGGGCAGGGAAACCCAGTACTTC
.	TRBJ2-6	TRBV18	.	CASSPGLASGANVLTF	TGTGCCAGCTCACCAGGATTAGCCTCTGGGGCCAACGTCCTGACTTTC
.	TRBJ1-1	TRBV5-1	.	CASSFSGSMNTEAFF	TGCGCCAGCAGCTTTTCAGGGTCGATGAACACTGAAGCTTTCTTT
.	TRBJ2-5	TRBV5-1	TRBD1	CASSPTLGTGDFSKRETQYF	TGCGCCAGCAGCCCCACCCTTGGGACAGGGGACTTCTCTAAACGAGAGACCCAGTACTTC
.	TRBJ2-1	TRBV4-2	TRBD2	CASSQDGASGGDNEQFF	TGTGCCAGCAGCCAAGATGGGGCTAGCGGGGGGGACAATGAGCAGTTCTTC
.	TRBJ1-4	TRBV5-6	.	CASSLVGGVGNEKLFF	TGTGCCAGCAGCTTGGTAGGGGGAGTCGGTAATGAAAAACTGTTTTTT
.	TRBJ2-3	TRBV6-6	TRBD1	CASSYGQGLDTQYF	TGTGCCAGCAGTTACGGACAGGGGTTAGATACGCAGTATTTT
.	TRBJ2-3	TRBV4-2	TRBD2	CASSPSLGGLAGATDTQYF	TGTGCCAGCAGCCCTTCCTTGGGCGGCCTAGCGGGTGCGACAGATACGCAGTATTTT
once	TRBJ1-5	TRBV28	.	CASSQDSAAGYQPQHF	TGTGCCAGCAGCCAGGACAGCGCCGCCGGCTATCAGCCCCAGCATTTT
.	TRBJ2-5	TRBV11-2	.	CASSLGLGGETQYF	TGTGCCAGCAGCTTAGGGCTAGGTGGAGAGACCCAGTACTTC
.	TRBJ2-2	TRBV5-1	TRBD2	CASSPLGGTNTGELFF	TGCGCCAGCAGCCCTTTGGGGGGGACCAACACCGGGGAGCTGTTTTTT
once	TRBJ2-1	TRBV5-6	.	CASSGRRAWGPSSYNEQFF	TGTGCCAGCAGCGGTCGGAGGGCGTGGGGTCCGAGCTCCTACAATGAGCAGTTCTTC
.	TRBJ1-5	TRBV9	.	CASSPTGLGNQPQHF	TGTGCCAGCAGCCCAACAGGATTGGGCAATCAGCCCCAGCATTTT
.	TRBJ2-3	TRBV7-3	.	CASRSTGLRTDTQYF	TGTGCCAGCCGTTCTACAGGGCTCCGCACAGATACGCAGTATTTT
.	TRBJ2-7	TRBV18	.	CASSPIQGSEQYF	TGTGCCAGCTCACCAATCCAGGGTTCCGAGCAGTACTTC